This paragraph covers one T cell receptor beta chain sequence. What it binds is not known. This sample includes further DNA sequences coding for the same CDR3. As to treatment: roughly 19 received Ad26.COV2.S at low or high dose, single or two shots; 5 received placebo; per-sample allocation not given. Specimen acquisition occurred on day 63 following the initial vaccine or placebo injection. This record belongs to a study of Ad26.COV2.S vaccination and SARS-CoV-2 variants. Study-wide context: In the study, Ad26.COV2.S was injected intramuscularly once, or twice 56 days apart.

V was clipped by 2 bases and J by 1 base, with 8 bases between them. CDR3 length: 14 amino acids. Germline CDR1 SGHRS, CDR2 YFSETQ. Libraries were prepared by immunoSEQ multiplex PCR; TCRdb keeps only in-frame clonotypes and omits some of them. Among more than 350,000 clones listed, roughly 90% were seen once. The study's findings and limits: Total T cell responses, in the TCR breadth and depth analyses, may have been underestimated.

The sequenced sample was peripheral blood, obtained in a trial of Ad26.COV2.S vaccine versus placebo. The receptor's source is a person aged 18-60 years who received the Ad26.COV2.S COVID-19 vaccine or a placebo. The rearrangement links TRBV5-1 to TRBJ2-3, with a tentative D call TRBD2 (5 bases). The CDR3 DNA reads as TGCGCCAGCAGCTTATTGAGGGGCACAGATACGCAGTATTTT. Residues: CASSLLRGTDTQYF.